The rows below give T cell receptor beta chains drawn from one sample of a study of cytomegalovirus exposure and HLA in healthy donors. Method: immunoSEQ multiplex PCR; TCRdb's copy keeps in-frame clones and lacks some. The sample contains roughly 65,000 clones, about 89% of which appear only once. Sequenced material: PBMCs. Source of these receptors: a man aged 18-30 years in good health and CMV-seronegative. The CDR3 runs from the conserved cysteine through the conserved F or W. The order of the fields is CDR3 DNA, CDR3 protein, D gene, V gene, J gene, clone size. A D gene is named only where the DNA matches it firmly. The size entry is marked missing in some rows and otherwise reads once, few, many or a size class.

TGTGCCAGCACAACGCAAATTAGGGGGGGCGAGCAGTACTTC	CASTTQIRGGEQYF	.	TRBV28	TRBJ2-7	.
TGTGCCAGCAGCTCCGACAGGGAGCAGTACTTC	CASSSDREQYF	.	TRBV7-8	TRBJ2-7	once
TGTGCCAGTAGTCGACGGGGAGGGTTGGAGACCCAGTACTTC	CASSRRGGLETQYF	TRBD2	TRBV19	TRBJ2-5	few
TGTGCCAGCAGTGACGAGGTTTACTACTCCTACGAGCAGTACTTC	CASSDEVYYSYEQYF	.	TRBV25-1	TRBJ2-7	.
TGTGCCAGCAGCCCAGGGACAGTGAGCACTGAAGCTTTCTTT	CASSPGTVSTEAFF	TRBD1	TRBV9	TRBJ1-1	.
TGCAGCGTTGGTCGAGACAGGAGCTACAATGAGCAGTTCTTC	CSVGRDRSYNEQFF	.	TRBV29-1	TRBJ2-1	.
TGTGCCAGCAGCTTATCAGGGGGAACCGGGGAGCTGTTTTTT	CASSLSGGTGELFF	TRBD1	TRBV7-2	TRBJ2-2	.
TGTGCCAGCACCCAACCCCTCGGGACCTACGAGCAGTACTTC	CASTQPLGTYEQYF	.	TRBV28	TRBJ2-7	.
TGCACCAGCAGCCAAAGTGTCCGCGACTATGGCTACACCTTC	CTSSQSVRDYGYTF	.	TRBV1	TRBJ1-2	.
TGTGCCAGCCGCGGTTTCGGGAGCACAGATACGCAGTATTTT	CASRGFGSTDTQYF	.	TRBV5-5	TRBJ2-3	.
TGTGCCAGCAGCGTAGCTGGGACTAGCGTGACCGGGGAGCTGTTTTTT	CASSVAGTSVTGELFF	TRBD2	TRBV9	TRBJ2-2	.
TGTGCCAGCAGTTTGACCTCCGGGACAGGGGGTCAGCCCCAGCATTTT	CASSLTSGTGGQPQHF	TRBD1	TRBV28	TRBJ1-5	.
TGTGCCAGCAGCTTCAGATCCATTAGCGGGAACTCCTACAATGAGCAGTTCTTC	CASSFRSISGNSYNEQFF	TRBD2	TRBV7-6	TRBJ2-1	.
TGTGCCAGCAGCTTCTTAGCTAATGAGCAGTTCTTC	CASSFLANEQFF	.	TRBV7-8	TRBJ2-1	.
TGTGCCAGCAGCATCCCGGGACTAGCGGACACCGGGGAGCTGTTTTTT	CASSIPGLADTGELFF	TRBD2	TRBV5-4	TRBJ2-2	.
TGTGCCAGCAGTTCAATAGGCGGGAATCCCTACGAGCAGTACTTC	CASSSIGGNPYEQYF	.	TRBV6-5	TRBJ2-7	.
TGTGCCAGCGCCGGTAGCGGGACGTACAATGAGCAGTTCTTC	CASAGSGTYNEQFF	TRBD2	TRBV7-3	TRBJ2-1	once
TGCGCCAGCAGCCAAGTGGTGCGAGCGGGAGCTGGGGCCAACGTCCTGACTTTC	CASSQVVRAGAGANVLTF	TRBD2	TRBV5-1	TRBJ2-6	once
TGTGCCAGCAGATCGACTAGCGGAGGGGGAGCAGATACGCAGTATTTT	CASRSTSGGGADTQYF	TRBD2	TRBV28	TRBJ2-3	few
TGTGCCACCAGCACCGGACAGGGGGGCTACTCTGGGGCCAACGTCCTGACTTTC	CATSTGQGGYSGANVLTF	TRBD1	TRBV15	TRBJ2-6	.
TGTGCCAGCTCACCAGAACGACAAACCTCCGACCACGAGCAGTACTTC	CASSPERQTSDHEQYF	.	TRBV18	TRBJ2-7	.
TGTGCCAGCAGTGAAGCGGCGGGAGGTTACAATGAGCAGTTCTTC	CASSEAAGGYNEQFF	TRBD2	TRBV6-1	TRBJ2-1	.
TGTGCCAGCAGCCTAGGACAGGGGGGCTACGAGCAGTACTTC	CASSLGQGGYEQYF	TRBD1	TRBV5-4	TRBJ2-7	.
TGTGCCAGCGAAGGAACGAGGCAGGGGGCTTCCTCCTACGAGCAGTACTTC	CASEGTRQGASSYEQYF	.	TRBV21-1	TRBJ2-7	once
TGTGCCAGTAGTAAGGAGATACGGACAGGCTTATATGGCTACACCTTC	CASSKEIRTGLYGYTF	TRBD1	TRBV19	TRBJ1-2	.
TGCAGCGTCAATCCCCGGGACAGGGGCCAAGAGACCCAGTACTTC	CSVNPRDRGQETQYF	TRBD1	TRBV29-1	TRBJ2-5	.
TGCAGTGCCGCGCCCGATGGCTACACCTTC	CSAAPDGYTF	.	TRBV20-1	TRBJ1-2	.
TGTGCCAGCAGCTATAGAACCAATAGCGGGAGGGCCTACGAGCAGTACTTC	CASSYRTNSGRAYEQYF	TRBD2	TRBV7-9	TRBJ2-7	.
TGTGCCAGCAGACGGGACAGCGGCACAGATACGCAGTATTTT	CASRRDSGTDTQYF	TRBD1	TRBV7-9	TRBJ2-3	.
TGTGCCAGCAGCCCAGGGGTAGCTGAAGCTTTCTTT	CASSPGVAEAFF	.	TRBV2	TRBJ1-1	.
TGTGCCACCCGGGAAGAATCCAATGAGCAGTTCTTC	CATREESNEQFF	.	TRBV10-3	TRBJ2-1	.
TGCGCCAGCAGCGACCGGGACAGTGGAAACACCATATATTTT	CASSDRDSGNTIYF	TRBD1	TRBV4-3	TRBJ1-3	.
TGCAGCGTAGCGACCGGGACTAGCTCAACCGGGGAGCAGTACTTC	CSVATGTSSTGEQYF	TRBD2	TRBV29-1	TRBJ2-7	.
TGTGCCAGCAGACAGGACTATGGCTACACCTTC	CASRQDYGYTF	.	TRBV6-5	TRBJ1-2	.
TGTGCCAGTTTGGAGGAAGCCAAAAACATTCAGTACTTC	CASLEEAKNIQYF	.	TRBV28	TRBJ2-4	.
TGTGCCAGCGGGCCAGGGCTATCCTACGAGCAGTACTTC	CASGPGLSYEQYF	.	TRBV5-6	TRBJ2-7	.
TGTGCCAGTTCCGGCAGGGCGAACACTGAAGCTTTCTTT	CASSGRANTEAFF	.	TRBV19	TRBJ1-1	.
TGTGCCAGCAGACTAGGGAGCGGGCAACTAGAAGCTTTCTTT	CASRLGSGQLEAFF	.	TRBV28	TRBJ1-1	.
TGTGCCTGGAGCACACCCGAGGTTTGGAGGGCCGGAAGTGAAGAGCAGTACTTC	CAWSTPEVWRAGSEEQYF	.	TRBV30	TRBJ2-7	.
TGTGCCAGCAGGAAACTAGCCCCAGAGACCCAGTACTTC	CASRKLAPETQYF	.	TRBV6-5	TRBJ2-5	once